This entry lists 24 T cell receptor beta chains sequenced from one sample in a study of blood T cell repertoires in COVID-19. Here immunoSEQ multiplex PCR was the method, and the copy in TCRdb shows in-frame clones only, minus some. The sample has 330,000 or so clones; around nine tenths are singletons. Sequenced: PBMCs or T cells enriched from blood (not recorded which). The receptor set was obtained from a woman under 40 who had been exposed to COVID-19.

The CDR3, as DNA: TGTGCCAGCAGCTTAGATAAGGCGGGGACTGGTTACAATGAGCAGTTCTTC. The encoded protein is CASSLDKAGTGYNEQFF. The chain links TRBV11-3 to TRBJ2-1, with a possible D match to TRBD2 (6 bases). Germline CDR1 is SGHNT and CDR2 is YENEEA. The CDR3 extends over 17 amino acids. Between the trimmed V and J ends, which lost 0 bases and 4 bases, there was a span of 16 bases.

This clone has a handful of counts. The chain links TRBV5-1 to TRBJ1-1; TRBD1 matches 10 bases. The ends lost 1 base at V and 3 bases at J; junction bases unmatched: 9. This CDR3 is built from 17 residues. The germline V gene encodes CDR1 SGHRS and CDR2 YFSETQ. CDR3 DNA: TGCGCCAGCAGCTTGTGGGGACAGGGGATCTGGCACACTGAAGCTTTCTTT. Translation gives CASSLWGQGIWHTEAFF.

V gene TRBV7-9 combines with J gene TRBJ1-2; D is ambiguous. The CDR3 length is 11 residues. CDR1 SEHNR and CDR2 FQNEAQ come from the germline V gene (reference sequence). The germline V and J ends were trimmed by 6 bases and 7 bases, with 9 bases remaining between them. The CDR3 nucleotides are TGTGCCAGCAGTTCCGGGGTTGGCTACACCTTC. This translates into CASSSGVGYTF. The full variable domain, its missing parts supplied by reference TRBV7-9 and TRBJ1-2, is DTGVSQNPRHKITKRGQNVTFRCDPISEHNRLYWYRQTLGQGPEFLTYFQNEAQLEKSRLLSDRFSAERPKGSFSTLEIQRTEQGDSAMYLCASSSGVGYTFGSGTRLTVV.

This rearrangement joins TRBV7-3 to TRBJ2-7, with 8 bases aligning to TRBD2. CDR1 is SGHTA and CDR2 is FQGTGA in the germline V gene. Trimming removed 2 bases from V and 2 bases from J; junction bases left unmatched: 2. This CDR3 region has 14 residues. CDR3 in amino acids: CASSLSSGPYEQYF. DNA for the CDR3: TGTGCCAGCAGCTTATCTAGCGGGCCCTACGAGCAGTACTTC.

The gene calls are TRBV15 and TRBJ2-5, with a tentative D call TRBD2 (6 bases). CDR1 is LNHNV, CDR2 YYDKDF, per germline (reference sequence). V was trimmed by 1 base and J by 2 bases, leaving 14 bases between them. This CDR3 has 16 amino acids. CDR3 in amino acids: CATSRVRGSRQETQYF. The CDR3 nucleotides are TGTGCCACCAGCAGAGTCCGGGGGAGTCGGCAAGAGACCCAGTACTTC. The whole variable domain, remainder taken from reference TRBV15 and TRBJ2-5, is DAMVIQNPRYQVTQFGKPVTLSCSQTLNHNVMYWYQQKSSQAPKLLFHYYDKDFNNEADTPDNFQSRRPNTSFCFLDIRSPGLGDTAMYLCATSRVRGSRQETQYFGPGTRLLVL.

Concerning this clone itself: The same CDR3 can be traced to other DNA sequences in this sample. The CDR3 loop reads CASSLGGEAFF. CDR3 DNA: TGTGCCAGCAGTTTGGGTGGGGAGGCTTTCTTT. The chain employs TRBV28 and TRBJ1-1; D is ambiguous. Germline V gene lookup returns CDR1 MDHEN and CDR2 SYDVKM. The CDR3 is 11 amino acids. Trimming stripped 3 bases from V and 11 bases from J, with 10 bases between. The complete variable domain, with remaining parts taken from reference TRBV28 and TRBJ1-1, reads DVKVTQSSRYLVKRTGEKVFLECVQDMDHENMFWYRQDPGLGLRLIYFSYDVKMKEKGDIPEGYSVSREKKERFSLILESASTNQTSMYLCASSLGGEAFFGQGTRLTVV.

The count of this clone is one. This chain joins TRBV27 and TRBJ1-4; D call uncertain. V was trimmed by 4 bases and J by 0 bases, leaving 6 bases between them. The CDR3 runs to 14 residues. The germline V gene encodes CDR1 MNHEY and CDR2 SMNVEV (reference sequence). CDR3 loop: CASSSFATNEKLFF. Here the CDR3 DNA reads TGTGCCAGCAGTTCGTTTGCAACTAATGAAAAACTGTTTTTT.

This clone was found once. The V gene is TRBV5-6, the J gene TRBJ2-2; D possibly corresponds to TRBD1 (5 bases). Per germline, CDR1 SGHDT and CDR2 YYEEEE. The V end lost 3 bases, the J end lost 6 bases, and 12 bases lay between the germline ends. The CDR3 totals 14 residues. CDR3 region: CASSSGLVPGELFF. In DNA form, the CDR3 reads TGTGCCAGCAGCTCAGGGTTAGTTCCCGGGGAGCTGTTTTTT.

This clone came up a few times. The chain couples TRBV10-1 to TRBJ2-7, with 7 bases lining up with TRBD1. J lost 6 bases, V lost 6 bases, and 8 bases had no gene match. Germline V gene lookup returns CDR1 WNHNN and CDR2 SYGVQD (reference sequence). The CDR3 totals 13 residues. The CDR3 reads CASRETGRGEQYF. The CDR3 coding sequence is TGCGCCAGCAGGGAGACAGGGCGCGGCGAGCAGTACTTC.

This clone was recorded only once. The chain couples TRBV5-1 to TRBJ1-1; TRBD1 is a possible D gene (6 bases). The CDR3 totals 17 residues. Trimming left V 4 bases short and J 2 bases short, with 21 bases between. Germline V gene data show CDR1 as SGHRS and CDR2 as YFSETQ. CDR3 nucleotide sequence: TGCGCCAGCAGCAGAGAGACAAGGACAGCTTATAACACTGAAGCTTTCTTT. Amino acids: CASSRETRTAYNTEAFF.

This clone showed up just once. This CDR3 reads CASSLSREGSGGYTF. In DNA form, the CDR3 reads TGTGCCAGCAGCTTATCCAGGGAGGGTTCGGGGGGCTACACCTTC. The chain has TRBV7-2 and TRBJ1-2; D possibly corresponds to TRBD1 (5 bases). CDR3 size: 15 residues. Germline assignment: CDR1 SGHTA and CDR2 FQGNSA. V was cut by 2 bases and J by 8 bases, with 18 bases left in between.

The J gene is TRBJ2-4, the V gene TRBV28; TRBD2 matches 9 bases. Germline V gene sequence: CDR1 MDHEN, CDR2 SYDVKM. The V and J ends lost 7 bases and 0 bases, in that order; junction bases with no gene match: 10. The CDR3 is 17 amino acids. CDR3 loop: CASKQAGGLSAKNIQYF. CDR3 bases: TGTGCCAGCAAACAAGCGGGAGGATTGTCAGCCAAAAACATTCAGTACTTC.

V and J are TRBV30 and TRBJ1-6, with a possible D match to TRBD1 (5 bases). CDR1 GTSNPN and CDR2 SVGIG come from the germline V gene (reference sequence). CDR3 length: 15 residues. Trimming stripped 1 base from V and 4 bases from J, with 11 bases between. The CDR3 sequence is CAWSAGDFYNSPLHF. The CDR3 DNA follows: TGTGCCTGGAGTGCTGGGGACTTTTATAATTCACCCCTCCACTTT.

In its sample, this clone was seen a few times. V gene TRBV18 combines with J gene TRBJ1-4, with D perhaps TRBD1 (6 bases). The CDR3 spans 13 residues. Germline CDR1 reads KGHSH; CDR2 reads LQKENI. V was pared by 3 bases and J by 8 bases, with 10 bases between. The CDR3 nucleotides are TGTGCCAGCTCACCCGGGACACGGGAAAAACTGTTTTTT. Protein product: CASSPGTREKLFF.

This chain links TRBV7-8 with TRBJ1-2, with D hard to call. The V end was cut by 1 base, the J end by 8 bases, with 11 bases between. The germline V gene encodes CDR1 SGHVS and CDR2 FQNEAQ. CDR3 length: 13 amino acids. The CDR3 sequence is CASSLGLGEGYTF. CDR3 nucleotide sequence: TGTGCCAGCAGCTTAGGACTGGGAGAGGGCTACACCTTC.

This rearrangement joins TRBV6-5 to TRBJ1-4; tentative D call: TRBD1 (6 bases). The CDR3 spans 16 residues. The germline V and J ends were trimmed by 2 bases and 5 bases, with 15 bases remaining between them. From germline, CDR1 is MNHEY and CDR2 SVGAGI. The DNA of the CDR3 is TGTGCCAGCAGTTACCGGGGGGGCGGTATGAATGAAAAACTGTTTTTT. This translates into CASSYRGGGMNEKLFF.

The genes are TRBV6-1 and TRBJ1-2, with 8 bases aligning to TRBD1. Per the germline V gene, CDR1 is MNHNS and CDR2 is SASEGT. After removal of 1 base from V and 4 bases from J, the junction contained 8 bases not matched to a gene. The CDR3 loop spans 16 amino acids. The CDR3 loop reads CASSEGFRGPGYGYTF. In DNA, the CDR3 is TGTGCCAGCAGTGAAGGTTTCAGGGGGCCTGGCTATGGCTACACCTTC.

This chain joins TRBV9 and TRBJ1-1; no clear D. The V and J ends lost 4 bases and 6 bases respectively, with 10 bases between them. CDR1 is SGDLS and CDR2 is YYNGEE in the germline V gene. This CDR3 region has 12 residues. CDR3 amino acids: CASSSPPAEAFF. The CDR3 region has the DNA TGTGCCAGCAGCTCCCCCCCGGCTGAAGCTTTCTTT.

Concerning this clone: Other nucleotide sequences in the sample specify the same CDR3. The chain uses TRBV6-5 and TRBJ1-1; D gene unclear. The V end lost 6 bases, the J end lost 6 bases, and 14 bases lay between the germline ends. The germline V gene has CDR1 MNHEY and CDR2 SVGAGI. This CDR3 has 13 amino acids. Here the CDR3 DNA reads TGTGCCAGCAGGCACACGGGGTCACCTGAAGCTTTCTTT. It yields the protein CASRHTGSPEAFF.

The V call is TRBV25-1, the J call TRBJ2-3; a possible D gene is TRBD2 (6 bases). Between the trimmed V and J ends, which lost 5 bases and 2 bases, there was a span of 11 bases. Germline-derived CDR1 and CDR2 are MGHDK and SYGVNS. This CDR3 is 14 amino acids long. The CDR3 spells CASSSAGPTDTQYF. The CDR3 coding sequence is TGTGCCAGCAGTTCTGCGGGGCCCACAGATACGCAGTATTTT. Full variable domain (missing parts from reference TRBV25-1 and TRBJ2-3): EADIYQTPRYLVIGTGKKITLECSQTMGHDKMYWYQQDPGMELHLIHYSYGVNSTEKGDLSSESTVSRIRTEHFPLTLESARPSHTSQYLCASSSAGPTDTQYFGPGTRLTVL.

The J gene is TRBJ1-4, the V gene TRBV5-6; D gene uncertain. This CDR3 comprises 14 residues. The ends were cut back, 0 bases at V and 4 bases at J, with 7 bases in the middle. CDR1 is SGHDT, CDR2 YYEEEE, per germline. The CDR3 sequence: CASSLDSFNEKLFF. CDR3 coding DNA: TGTGCCAGCAGCTTGGACAGCTTTAATGAAAAACTGTTTTTT.

The J gene is TRBJ2-7, the V gene TRBV7-9, with TRBD2 matching 11 bases. Germline V lookup: CDR1 SEHNR, CDR2 FQNEAQ (reference sequence). The length of the CDR3 is 16 residues. V lost 5 bases to trimming and J lost 6 bases; unmatched junction nucleotides: 12. The CDR3 nucleotides read TGTGCCAGCAGCCCTGGGCCCTCTAGCGGGAGGTTCGAGCAGTACTTC. Translating it yields CASSPGPSSGRFEQYF. Combining the CDR3 with reference TRBV7-9 and TRBJ2-7 gives the whole variable domain DTGVSQNPRHKITKRGQNVTFRCDPISEHNRLYWYRQTLGQGPEFLTYFQNEAQLEKSRLLSDRFSAERPKGSFSTLEIQRTEQGDSAMYLCASSPGPSSGRFEQYFGPGTRLTVT.

The chain is built from TRBV30 and TRBJ2-1; D possibly corresponds to TRBD1 (6 bases). V lost 1 base, J lost 10 bases, and 17 bases lay in between. CDR1 and CDR2 (germline): GTSNPN, SVGIG (reference sequence). The CDR3 covers 14 residues. CDR3 sequence: CAWSAPQGPREQFF. Here the CDR3 DNA reads TGTGCCTGGAGTGCCCCCCAGGGGCCCCGGGAGCAGTTCTTC.

Written as DNA, the CDR3 is TGTGCCAGCAGTCCTACAGGGGGCGGTTTTAATCAGCCCCAGCATTTT. Its protein product is CASSPTGGGFNQPQHF. The J gene is TRBJ1-5, the V gene TRBV28; 9 positions agree with TRBD1. Germline V CDR1 and CDR2: MDHEN, SYDVKM. This CDR3 comprises 16 residues. J was trimmed by 4 bases and V by 5 bases; bases with no gene match: 9.